Sequencing of this T cell receptor beta chain was carried out in a study of CD8+ T cells in alopecia areata. Extracted RNA was reverse transcribed into cDNA, the sequencing template. Sequenced by immunoSEQ multiplex PCR; TCRdb stores in-frame clones only, minus some. The sample holds 100,000 to 150,000 clones, 40% to 55% seen once. Study-level findings and limits: Clonality in lesional scalp, especially alopecia totalis/universalis, exceeded that of normal scalp. TCRs were shared less clearly across patients than in mice, possibly for HLA-related reasons.

Lesional scalp punch biopsies and peripheral blood were collected from alopecia areata patients. Regarding this clone: Its antigen is as yet unknown. Other DNA sequences within the sample encode an identical CDR3.

V was shortened by 6 bases and J by 0 bases, with 6 bases between the two germline ends. The CDR3 has 12 amino acids. Germline V lookup: CDR1 SQVTM, CDR2 ANQGSEA. The V gene is TRBV29-1, the J gene TRBJ2-1, with D unclear. This TCR came from a human donor with alopecia areata. Material: NKG2D-low CD8+ T cells sorted from blood. The CDR3 DNA sequence: TGCAGCGTGACCAGCTCCTACAATGAGCAGTTCTTC. It translates to CSVTSSYNEQFF.